This paragraph reports one T cell receptor beta chain. Libraries were prepared by immunoSEQ multiplex PCR; TCRdb keeps only in-frame clonotypes and omits some of them. The sample has 130,000 to 150,000 clones; 85% to 90% are singletons. This sample stems from a study of blood T cell repertoires in COVID-19. Whole-study context: There were acute and convalescent COVID-19 samples, and they came from the United States, Italy and Spain. Nucleic acid was either cDNA or gDNA, and it came from T cells, B-cell-depleted T cells, or PBMCs.

The V gene end was trimmed by 0 bases and the J gene end by 7 bases; junction bases not matched to a gene: 6. Germline V gene sequence: CDR1 SGHTA, CDR2 FQGTGA. The CDR3 covers 16 residues. What was sequenced was peripheral blood. The TCR originated in a woman aged 45-59 years with active or convalescent COVID-19. The chain joins TRBV7-3 to TRBJ2-1; 10 bases fit TRBD1. CDR3 amino acids: CASSLTVTGGLNEQFF. The CDR3 coding sequence is TGTGCCAGCAGCTTAACGGTGACAGGGGGCTTGAATGAGCAGTTCTTC.